These 21 T cell receptor beta chains share one sample of origin, sequenced in a study of blood T cell repertoires in COVID-19. Some clones are missing from TCRdb's copy, which holds only in-frame ones; the method was immunoSEQ multiplex PCR. The sample carries 350,000 to 400,000 clones, just over 90% recorded once. The material sequenced was PBMCs or T cells enriched from blood (not recorded which). The receptors derive from a woman aged 40 to 55 who had been exposed to COVID-19.

CDR3 in amino acids: CASSFSTRWGYTF. The CDR3 region has the DNA TGTGCCAGCAGTTTTAGCACTAGGTGGGGCTACACCTTC. The chain has TRBV27 and TRBJ1-2, with D unresolved. The CDR3 is made up of 13 amino acids. Per the germline V gene, CDR1 is MNHEY and CDR2 is SMNVEV (reference sequence). V shed 3 bases and J shed 8 bases, with 13 bases lying between them.

This chain connects TRBV7-3 to TRBJ2-3; D ambiguous. From germline, CDR1 is SGHTA and CDR2 FQGTGA. This CDR3 has 15 residues. The germline V and J ends were trimmed by 2 bases and 0 bases, with 9 bases remaining between them. CDR3 region: CASSLYQASTDTQYF. The CDR3 DNA sequence: TGTGCCAGCAGCTTATATCAGGCTAGCACAGATACGCAGTATTTT.

The chain is built from TRBV7-2 and TRBJ2-1; 7 bases are a match to TRBD1. V gave up 3 bases and J gave up 16 bases; unmatched junction bases: 9. The CDR3 runs 12 residues. Germline V lookup: CDR1 SGHTA, CDR2 FQGNSA. The CDR3 nucleotides are TGTGCCAGCAGCTTTAATCCGGGACAGAGCTTCTTC. Its protein is CASSFNPGQSFF.

The J gene is TRBJ1-3, the V gene TRBV10-3; D possibly corresponds to TRBD1 (5 bases). Germline CDR1 ENHRY, CDR2 SYGVKD. CDR3 length equals 14 residues. V lost 6 bases, J lost 1 base, and 10 bases lay in between. The CDR3 is CAISPQVSGNTIYF. For the CDR3, the DNA is TGTGCCATCAGCCCACAGGTTTCTGGAAACACCATATATTTT.

The J gene is TRBJ1-5, the V gene TRBV19; weak D call: TRBD1 (6 bases). Germline loops: CDR1 LNHDA, CDR2 SQIVND (reference sequence). The length of the CDR3 is 13 residues. The V gene lost 5 bases and the J gene lost 6 bases, with 11 bases spanning the gap. Written as DNA, the CDR3 is TGTGCCAGTAGTCCAGGGGTCGGTCAGCCCCAGCATTTT. This sequence encodes CASSPGVGQPQHF. Based on the CDR3 plus reference TRBV19 and TRBJ1-5, the full variable domain is DGGITQSPKYLFRKEGQNVTLSCEQNLNHDAMYWYRQDPGQGLRLIYYSQIVNDFQKGDIAEGYSVSREKKESFPLTVTSAQKNPTAFYLCASSPGVGQPQHFGDGTRLSIL.

CDR3 loop: CASTRRELAGVYEQYF. CDR3 DNA sequence: TGTGCCAGCACCAGACGGGAATTAGCGGGGGTCTACGAGCAGTACTTC. The rearrangement uses TRBV5-6 and TRBJ2-7, with 9 bases lining up with TRBD2. The germline gives CDR1 SGHDT, CDR2 YYEEEE. V was pared by 6 bases and J by 3 bases, with 13 bases of the junction left unmatched. CDR3 length: 16 amino acids.

This CDR3 reads CASSLGAREAFF. CDR3 nucleotides: TGTGCCAGCAGCTTAGGAGCGAGGGAAGCTTTCTTT. The chain is built from TRBV7-9 and TRBJ1-1; D gene ambiguous. CDR3 length: 12 amino acids. Per the germline V gene, CDR1 is SEHNR and CDR2 is FQNEAQ (reference sequence). V shed 1 base and J shed 8 bases, with 8 bases lying between them.

The gene calls are TRBV7-9 and TRBJ2-5; tentatively, D is TRBD2 (5 bases). The V and J ends lost 5 bases and 5 bases respectively, with 15 bases between them. The CDR3 extends over 14 amino acids. Germline CDR1 and CDR2: SEHNR and FQNEAQ (reference sequence). The CDR3 here is CASSPGGPGETQYF. CDR3 in DNA: TGTGCCAGCAGCCCGGGCGGGCCGGGGGAGACCCAGTACTTC. The full variable domain, with the rest looked up from reference TRBV7-9 and TRBJ2-5, is DTGVSQNPRHKITKRGQNVTFRCDPISEHNRLYWYRQTLGQGPEFLTYFQNEAQLEKSRLLSDRFSAERPKGSFSTLEIQRTEQGDSAMYLCASSPGGPGETQYFGPGTRLLVL.

J is TRBJ2-1 and V is TRBV14; D perhaps matches TRBD2 (5 bases). The V end was cut by 2 bases, the J end by 2 bases, with 16 bases between. The V gene's germline CDR1 is SGHDN and CDR2 FVKESK. The CDR3 length is 17 residues. The CDR3 region is CASSQSGWADTYNEQFF. CDR3 nucleotides: TGTGCCAGCAGCCAAAGCGGTTGGGCAGACACCTACAATGAGCAGTTCTTC.

The genes are TRBV7-8 and TRBJ1-2, with D tentatively TRBD1 (5 bases). Between the trimmed V and J ends, which lost 5 bases and 1 base, there was a span of 11 bases. In germline, CDR1 is SGHVS, CDR2 FQNEAQ. The CDR3 has 14 residues. DNA for the CDR3: TGTGCCAGCAGCCCATTGACAGTTAACTATGGCTACACCTTC. Translating gives CASSPLTVNYGYTF.

The chain links TRBV7-9 to TRBJ1-1, with TRBD1 as a possible D gene (5 bases). Germline V gene data show CDR1 as SEHNR and CDR2 as FQNEAQ (reference sequence). The CDR3 is 14 residues long. V lost 0 bases to trimming and J lost 4 bases, with 9 bases between them. The DNA for the CDR3 is TGTGCCAGCAGCTTAGCAGGAGGGGTCACTGAAGCTTTCTTT. It is translated as CASSLAGGVTEAFF.

Worth noting for this clone: The same CDR3 arises from other DNA sequences in this sample as well. V and J are TRBV5-5 and TRBJ1-1, with D possibly matching TRBD1 (5 bases). Germline values: CDR1 SGHKS, CDR2 YYEKEE (reference sequence). V gave up 1 base and J gave up 0 bases, with 7 bases separating them. This CDR3 has 14 amino acids. In DNA form, the CDR3 reads TGTGCCAGCAGCTTGCGACAGCTGAACACTGAAGCTTTCTTT. It codes for CASSLRQLNTEAFF.

CDR3 bases: TGTGCCAGCTCACCACTACCTAGCGGGGTCAGCACAGATACGCAGTATTTT. Translated, it gives CASSPLPSGVSTDTQYF. This rearrangement joins TRBV18 to TRBJ2-3; 9 bases agree with TRBD2. The trim removed 1 base at V and 0 bases at J, leaving 5 bases unmatched. The CDR3 is made up of 17 amino acids. The V gene's germline CDR1 is KGHSH and CDR2 LQKENI.

J is TRBJ2-7 and V is TRBV6-5; possible D gene TRBD2, 6 bases. There are 14 residues in the CDR3. V was trimmed by 0 bases and J by 5 bases, leaving 11 bases between them. The V gene's germline CDR1 is MNHEY and CDR2 SVGAGI. The CDR3 loop is CASSYSRTSNEQYF. The CDR3 nucleotides are TGTGCCAGCAGTTACTCGAGAACTAGCAACGAGCAGTACTTC.

This clone occurred once. The genes are TRBV7-9 and TRBJ2-3; 10 bases agree with TRBD2. J gave up 2 bases and V 2 bases, and 4 bases lay outside the gene matches. There are 16 residues in the CDR3. From germline, CDR1 is SEHNR and CDR2 FQNEAQ (reference sequence). CDR3 protein: CASSLSLAGDTDTQYF. As DNA, the CDR3 is TGTGCCAGCAGCTTAAGCCTAGCGGGGGACACAGATACGCAGTATTTT.

This chain connects TRBV7-2 to TRBJ2-7; 11 bases are shared with TRBD2. The CDR3 has 15 residues. V trimming: 5 bases; J trimming: 2 bases; junction bases outside the gene matches: 5. Germline V gene data show CDR1 as SGHTA and CDR2 as FQGNSA. In DNA form, the CDR3 reads TGTGCCAGCAGCGCCGGACTAGCGGGCCCCTACGAGCAGTACTTC. Translated, it gives CASSAGLAGPYEQYF. The full variable domain, its missing parts supplied by reference TRBV7-2 and TRBJ2-7, is GAGVSQSPSNKVTEKGKDVELRCDPISGHTALYWYRQSLGQGLEFLIYFQGNSAPDKSGLPSDRFSAERTGGSVSTLTIQRTQQEDSAVYLCASSAGLAGPYEQYFGPGTRLTVT.

CDR3 sequence: CASSTWTGMYNEQFF. In DNA, the CDR3 is TGTGCCAGCAGCACCTGGACGGGAATGTACAATGAGCAGTTCTTC. The V and J genes are TRBV7-9 and TRBJ2-1; D possibly corresponds to TRBD2 (5 bases). Germline V gene data show CDR1 as SEHNR and CDR2 as FQNEAQ (reference sequence). Trimming left V 5 bases short and J 4 bases short, with 15 bases between. The CDR3 covers 15 residues.

The chain has TRBV5-4 and TRBJ2-1, with 9 nucleotides matching TRBD1. Germline V lookup: CDR1 SGHNT, CDR2 YYREEE (reference sequence). The trim removed 0 bases at V and 4 bases at J, leaving 2 bases unmatched. The CDR3 runs to 15 residues. The DNA for the CDR3 is TGTGCCAGCAGCTTGGCCGGGACAGGGTACAATGAGCAGTTCTTC. Its protein is CASSLAGTGYNEQFF.

The CDR3 reads CASSIPGKGIGYTF. The CDR3 nucleotides read TGTGCCAGTAGTATTCCCGGCAAGGGGATAGGCTACACCTTC. This chain uses TRBV19 with TRBJ1-2; tentatively, D is TRBD1 (5 bases). CDR3 length: 14 residues. Germline V lookup: CDR1 LNHDA, CDR2 SQIVND (reference sequence). Trimming cost V 3 bases and J 8 bases, with 16 bases left between them.

This chain links TRBV5-1 with TRBJ1-4; 9 bases align to TRBD1. V lost 4 bases, J lost 0 bases, and 7 bases stayed unmatched. Germline CDR1 reads SGHRS; CDR2 reads YFSETQ. The CDR3 covers 17 residues. The CDR3 region has the DNA TGCGCCAGCAGCCCTTGGACAGGGGTCACAACTAATGAAAAACTGTTTTTT. The encoded protein is CASSPWTGVTTNEKLFF.

This rearrangement joins TRBV3-1 (or the pseudogene TRBV3-2) to TRBJ2-5; 10 bases align to TRBD2. Germline loops: CDR1 LGHDT, CDR2 YNNKEL (reference sequence). J was trimmed by 5 bases and V by 0 bases; bases with no gene match: 12. The CDR3 length is 18 residues. The CDR3 nucleotides are TGTGCCAGCAGCCAAGATCTGGCTAGCGGGGGACACCCGGAGACCCAGTACTTC. It yields the protein CASSQDLASGGHPETQYF.